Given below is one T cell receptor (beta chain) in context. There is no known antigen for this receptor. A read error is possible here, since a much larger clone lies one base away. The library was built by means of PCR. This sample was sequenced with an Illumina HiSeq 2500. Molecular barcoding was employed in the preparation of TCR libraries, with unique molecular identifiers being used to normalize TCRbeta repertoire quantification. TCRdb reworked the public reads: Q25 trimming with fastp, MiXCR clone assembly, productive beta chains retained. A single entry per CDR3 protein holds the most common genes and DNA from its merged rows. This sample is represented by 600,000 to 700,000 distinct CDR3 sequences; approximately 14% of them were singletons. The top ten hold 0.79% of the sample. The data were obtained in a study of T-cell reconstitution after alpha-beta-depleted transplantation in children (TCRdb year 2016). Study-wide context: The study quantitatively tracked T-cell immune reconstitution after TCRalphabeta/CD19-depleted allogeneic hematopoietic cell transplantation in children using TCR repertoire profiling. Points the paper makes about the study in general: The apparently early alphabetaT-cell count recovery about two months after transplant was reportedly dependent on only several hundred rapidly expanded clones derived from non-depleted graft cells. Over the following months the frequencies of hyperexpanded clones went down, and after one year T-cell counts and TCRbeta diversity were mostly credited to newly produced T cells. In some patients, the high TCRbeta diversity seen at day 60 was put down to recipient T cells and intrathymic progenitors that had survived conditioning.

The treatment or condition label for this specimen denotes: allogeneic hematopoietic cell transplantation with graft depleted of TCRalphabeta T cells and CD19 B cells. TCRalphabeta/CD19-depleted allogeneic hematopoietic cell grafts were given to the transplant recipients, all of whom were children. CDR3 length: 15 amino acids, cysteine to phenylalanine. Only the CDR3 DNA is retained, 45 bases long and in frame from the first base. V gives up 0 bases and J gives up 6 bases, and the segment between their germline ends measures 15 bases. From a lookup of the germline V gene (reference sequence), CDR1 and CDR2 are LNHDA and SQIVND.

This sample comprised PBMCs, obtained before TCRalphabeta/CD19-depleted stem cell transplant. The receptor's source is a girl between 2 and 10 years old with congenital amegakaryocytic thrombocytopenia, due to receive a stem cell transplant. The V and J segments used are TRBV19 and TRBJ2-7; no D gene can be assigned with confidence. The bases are TGTGCCAGTAGTATAGACGGCTCGGTGGCTTTCGAGCAGTACTTC. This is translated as CASSIDGSVAFEQYF.